Listed below are T cell receptor beta chains from one sample, sequenced in a study of CD8+CD57+ T cells in acquired aplastic anemia. One entry per CDR3 protein results from TCRdb running MiXCR on the reads. This table holds 150,000 to 200,000 distinct CDR3 sequences, 55% to 80% found once. Material for sequencing was sorted CD4+, CD8+, or CD8+CD57+ T cells (not recorded which) from PBMCs. The receptors stem from a human donor in good health. The CDR3 runs from the conserved cysteine through the conserved F or W. D genes are given only for firm matches. Expanded clones get a size class; other rows say once, few or many, or leave the size out.

j_gene,abundance,len,v_gene,d_gene,CDR3aa,CDR3nt
TRBJ2-2,-,12,TRBV20-1,-,CSASARTGELFF,TGCAGTGCTAGCGCCCGAACCGGGGAGCTGTTTTTT
TRBJ2-7,-,14,TRBV10-3,TRBD1,CVTNRDRASSEQYF,TGTGTCACAAACCGGGACAGGGCTTCCTCCGAGCAGTACTTC
TRBJ2-3,few,12,TRBV28,-,CASSLPGDTQYF,TGTGCCAGCAGTTTACCCGGAGATACGCAGTATTTT
TRBJ1-5,-,17,TRBV7-9,TRBD1,CASSGGPGTVSNQPQHF,TGTGCCAGCTCAGGGGGACCCGGGACAGTGTCCAATCAGCCCCAGCATTTT
TRBJ2-5,-,13,TRBV20-1,-,CSARGVSNQPQYF,TGCAGTGCTAGGGGGGTCAGCAATCAGCCCCAGTACTTC
TRBJ2-3,many,14,TRBV9,-,CASSASGGTDTQYF,TGTGCCAGCAGCGCCAGCGGAGGCACAGATACGCAGTATTTT
TRBJ1-3,-,20,TRBV25-1,-,CASSGRPPEDRQNTGNTIYF,TGTGCCAGCAGTGGCCGCCCCCCAGAGGATCGACAGAATACTGGAAACACCATATATTTT
TRBJ2-3,few,16,TRBV28,TRBD2,CASSFGLAGSTDTQYF,TGTGCCAGCAGTTTCGGACTAGCGGGGAGCACAGATACGCAGTATTTT
TRBJ2-1,-,19,TRBV20-1,TRBD2,CSASPSGGRDVFSYNEQFF,TGCAGTGCTAGCCCCTCGGGAGGGAGGGACGTTTTCTCCTACAATGAGCAGTTCTTC
TRBJ2-7,-,15,TRBV2,TRBD2,CASSPLAGGPYEQYF,TGTGCCAGCAGCCCCCTAGCGGGAGGGCCATACGAGCAGTACTTC